These 29 T cell receptor beta chains came from one sample sequenced in a study of cytomegalovirus exposure and HLA in healthy donors. PCR amplification relied on 60 Vbeta primers (plus 13 Jbeta primers). The assay was immunoSEQ multiplex PCR, and TCRdb's table has in-frame clones only and misses some. This repertoire shows tens of thousands of clones, 78% found once; its top ten account for around 3.2%. The sequenced sample was PBMCs. The receptor source for this set is a woman aged 40 to 50 in good health and CMV-seronegative.

CDR3 sequence: CASGWSGNTEAFF. CDR3 nucleotide sequence: TGTGCCAGCGGCTGGAGTGGGAACACTGAAGCTTTCTTT. The chain joins TRBV7-9 to TRBJ1-1; no definite D call. The V gene lost 8 bases and the J gene lost 1 base, with 11 bases spanning the gap. CDR1 and CDR2 from the germline V gene are SEHNR and FQNEAQ (reference sequence). The CDR3 contains 13 residues.

The chain couples TRBV7-8 to TRBJ1-2; TRBD1 aligns across 8 bases. Unmatched junction bases numbered 11, after V lost 3 bases and J lost 8 bases. Germline V lookup: CDR1 SGHVS, CDR2 FQNEAQ. CDR3 length: 15 residues. CDR3 sequence (DNA): TGTGCCAGCAGCTTGGCCCTCACAGGGGGAGGGGGCTACACCTTC. This codes for CASSLALTGGGGYTF.

As DNA, the CDR3 is TGTGCCAGTAGTATAGATCACGGGGAGACCCAGTACTTC. Translated, it gives CASSIDHGETQYF. This rearrangement joins TRBV19 to TRBJ2-5; D uncertain. The V gene's germline CDR1 is LNHDA and CDR2 SQIVND (reference sequence). V was cut by 0 bases and J by 5 bases, with 7 bases left in between. This CDR3 spans 13 amino acids.

On this clone: Different DNA sequences within this sample yield the same CDR3. Here the CDR3 DNA reads TGTGCCAGCAGTTTAGGGGGGGGCAATCAGCCCCAGCATTTT. It yields the protein CASSLGGGNQPQHF. V and J are TRBV28 and TRBJ1-5; a possible D gene is TRBD1 (5 bases). Germline V gives CDR1 MDHEN, CDR2 SYDVKM. V was clipped by 2 bases and J by 2 bases, with 7 bases between them. This CDR3 region has 14 residues.

CDR3 coding DNA: TGTGCCAGCAGCCACCGACACCTGAACACTGAAGCTTTCTTT. Amino acids: CASSHRHLNTEAFF. J is TRBJ1-1 and V is TRBV14; D call uncertain. Germline assignment: CDR1 SGHDN and CDR2 FVKESK. With 3 bases removed from V and 0 bases from J, the gap between germline ends came to 8 bases. The CDR3 contains 14 residues.

The sample holds a few counts of this clone. The chain has TRBV5-6 and TRBJ2-2; 7 bases line up with TRBD1. Germline assignment: CDR1 SGHDT and CDR2 YYEEEE. The CDR3 has 15 amino acids. The V and J ends lost 5 bases and 6 bases, in that order; junction bases with no gene match: 10. CDR3 nucleotides: TGTGCCAGCAGATTCTTCGACAGGGCGCCCGGGGAGCTGTTTTTT. Residues: CASRFFDRAPGELFF. Together with reference TRBV5-6 and TRBJ2-2, the CDR3 gives the full variable domain: DAGVTQSPTHLIKTRGQQVTLRCSPKSGHDTVSWYQQALGQGPQFIFQYYEEEERQRGNFPDRFSGHQFPNYSSELNVNALLLGDSALYLCASRFFDRAPGELFFGEGSRLTVL.

This sequence joins TRBV4-3 and TRBJ1-2; TRBD1 aligns across 7 bases. Germline CDR1 and CDR2: LGHNA and YSLEER. The CDR3 has 16 amino acids. V lost 0 bases and J lost 0; bases outside the gene matches: 4. The CDR3 bases are TGCGCCAGCAGCCAAGATAACAGGGGACCTAACTATGGCTACACCTTC. Translating gives CASSQDNRGPNYGYTF.

This chain's CDR3 is CASSFRGRVATNEKLFF. The DNA for the CDR3 is TGTGCCAGCAGCTTTAGGGGTAGAGTTGCAACTAATGAAAAACTGTTTTTT. V and J are TRBV5-5 and TRBJ1-4; tentatively, D is TRBD1 (5 bases). In germline, CDR1 is SGHKS, CDR2 YYEKEE (reference sequence). Between the trimmed V and J ends, which lost 2 bases and 0 bases, there was a span of 14 bases. The CDR3 sequence is 17 residues long.

The rearrangement links TRBV5-1 to TRBJ1-1, with TRBD1 identical over 7 bases. The CDR3 runs to 15 residues. V lost 7 bases to trimming and J lost 5 bases; unmatched junction nucleotides: 14. CDR1 and CDR2 from the germline V gene are SGHRS and YFSETQ. The CDR3 DNA sequence: TGCGCCAGCCAACCAGGAGGTGGGACAGATACTGAAGCTTTCTTT. Translation: CASQPGGGTDTEAFF. The full variable domain, with the rest looked up from reference TRBV5-1 and TRBJ1-1, is KAGVTQTPRYLIKTRGQQVTLSCSPISGHRSVSWYQQTPGQGLQFLFEYFSETQRNKGNFPGRFSGRQFSNSRSEMNVSTLELGDSALYLCASQPGGGTDTEAFFGQGTRLTVV.

This chain connects TRBV28 to TRBJ1-2; D is possibly TRBD1 (6 bases). The CDR3 sequence is 13 residues long. Germline assignment: CDR1 MDHEN and CDR2 SYDVKM. The V gene lost 2 bases and the J gene lost 3 bases, with 7 bases spanning the gap. CDR3 coding DNA: TGTGCCAGCAGTTTAAACAGGGACTATGGCTACACCTTC. Translated, it gives CASSLNRDYGYTF.

The chain couples TRBV7-3 to TRBJ1-3; weak D call: TRBD1 (5 bases). V was clipped by 2 bases and J by 0 bases, with 14 bases between them. The CDR3 runs 17 residues. In germline, CDR1 is SGHTA, CDR2 FQGTGA. CDR3 sequence reads: CASSLGPRQSSGNTIYF. The CDR3, as DNA: TGTGCCAGCAGCTTAGGCCCCCGACAGAGCTCTGGAAACACCATATATTTT.

This chain connects TRBV18 to TRBJ2-4; 10 nucleotides line up with TRBD2. Per germline, CDR1 KGHSH and CDR2 LQKENI. With V trimmed by 5 bases and J by 7 bases, 14 bases remained unmatched. This CDR3 comprises 17 residues. The CDR3 loop is CASSVPAGGPGENIQYF. DNA for the CDR3: TGTGCCAGCTCAGTTCCAGCGGGAGGGCCGGGGGAGAACATTCAGTACTTC.

This chain joins TRBV6-1 and TRBJ2-7, with 7 bases fitting TRBD1. CDR1 and CDR2 (germline): MNHNS, SASEGT. The CDR3 has 14 amino acids. The V segment lost 6 bases and the J segment 3 bases; nucleotides outside the gene matches: 8. CDR3 loop: CASSDRGQDYEQYF. CDR3 in DNA: TGTGCCAGCAGCGACAGAGGACAGGACTACGAGCAGTACTTC.

This clone was found once. V gene TRBV20-1 combines with J gene TRBJ2-7, with unresolved D. This CDR3 is built from 11 residues. V lost 5 bases and J lost 6, with 11 bases in between. Germline CDR1 is DFQATT and CDR2 is SNEGSKA (reference sequence). CDR3 bases: TGCAGTGCTTTCTCTCCGGGCGAGCAGTACTTC. Translated: CSAFSPGEQYF.

This clone was seen at least ten times. The rearrangement joins TRBV29-1 to TRBJ2-1, with 13 bases fitting TRBD2. This CDR3 region has 17 residues. V trimming: 0 bases; J trimming: 10 bases; junction bases outside the gene matches: 12. Germline V lookup: CDR1 SQVTM, CDR2 ANQGSEA. The CDR3 region has the DNA TGCAGCGTTGAAGAAGGACTAGCGGGAGATATGATTTACGAGCAGTTCTTC. Its protein is CSVEEGLAGDMIYEQFF.

The chain is built from TRBV11-3 and TRBJ1-5; 7 bases align to TRBD1. Germline V CDR1 and CDR2: SGHNT, YENEEA. This CDR3 comprises 18 residues. The V and J ends lost 7 bases and 0 bases, in that order; junction bases with no gene match: 15. CDR3 amino acids: CASTLPDRALYSNQPQHF. DNA for the CDR3: TGTGCCAGCACCCTCCCAGACAGGGCCCTTTATAGCAATCAGCCCCAGCATTTT.

The rearrangement joins TRBV19 to TRBJ2-1; 11 bases align to TRBD2. Germline-derived CDR1 and CDR2 are LNHDA and SQIVND (reference sequence). The CDR3 has 15 amino acids. The junction had 9 bases not matched to a gene; V was cut back by 6 bases and J by 8 bases. The CDR3: CASRTTSGMGDEQFF. The CDR3 coding sequence is TGTGCCAGTAGGACGACTAGCGGGATGGGTGATGAGCAGTTCTTC.

V usage is TRBV9 and J usage is TRBJ2-1, with 7 bases identical to TRBD2. This CDR3 spans 14 amino acids. CDR1 SGDLS and CDR2 YYNGEE come from the germline V gene. Trimming took 0 bases from V and 6 from J; bases not matched to a gene: 3. The CDR3 nucleotides are TGTGCCAGCAGCGTAGTGCCTAGCGGCAATGAGCAGTTCTTC. Protein sequence: CASSVVPSGNEQFF.

The chain is built from TRBV28 and TRBJ1-4; D remains unclear. CDR1 is MDHEN, CDR2 SYDVKM, per germline. This CDR3 spans 16 amino acids. Trimming took off 1 base at V and 6 bases at J, with 15 bases between the two ends. The CDR3 loop is CASSLFVDQGDEKLFF. The DNA of the CDR3 is TGTGCCAGCAGTTTATTCGTTGACCAAGGAGATGAAAAACTGTTTTTT.

This rearrangement joins TRBV29-1 to TRBJ2-2, with D tentatively TRBD2 (5 bases). Trimming cost V 4 bases and J 5 bases, with 11 bases left between them. The CDR3 is made up of 13 amino acids. Germline CDR1 reads SQVTM; CDR2 reads ANQGSEA. In DNA, the CDR3 is TGCAGCGTTGGGGAGTTGGTTACCGGGGAGCTGTTTTTT. This sequence encodes CSVGELVTGELFF.

This clone was detected once. The chain carries TRBV27 and TRBJ1-2; D ambiguous. This CDR3 has 15 residues. Trimming removed 3 bases at V and 6 bases at J, with 17 bases between. The germline CDR1 and CDR2 sequences are MNHEY and SMNVEV (reference sequence). The DNA for the CDR3 is TGTGCCAGCAGTTTGACCAAGGTGGAGGAGGATGGCTACACCTTC. It specifies CASSLTKVEEDGYTF.

This chain links TRBV19 with TRBJ1-1; D gene unclear. The germline gives CDR1 LNHDA, CDR2 SQIVND (reference sequence). Trimming cost V 1 base and J 0 bases, with 3 bases left between them. There are 13 residues in the CDR3. CDR3 loop: CASSIAVNTEAFF. The CDR3 DNA sequence: TGTGCCAGTAGTATAGCGGTGAACACTGAAGCTTTCTTT.

The chain carries TRBV6-6 and TRBJ1-1; 7 nucleotides match TRBD1. The CDR3 covers 15 residues. The V gene's germline CDR1 is MNHNY and CDR2 SVGAGI (reference sequence). J gave up 0 bases and V 6 bases, and 7 bases lay outside the gene matches. CDR3 region: CASSGRQGMNTEAFF. CDR3 bases: TGTGCCAGCAGCGGACGACAGGGCATGAACACTGAAGCTTTCTTT.

The chain is built from TRBV5-4 and TRBJ2-7; tentatively, D is TRBD2 (5 bases). Germline CDR1 is SGHNT and CDR2 is YYREEE (reference sequence). The CDR3 totals 14 residues. The V gene lost 0 bases and the J gene lost 2 bases, with 9 bases spanning the gap. The CDR3 bases are TGTGCCAGCAGCTTGGCTGGAGGTACCTACGAGCAGTACTTC. It yields the protein CASSLAGGTYEQYF.

The V gene is TRBV7-8, the J gene TRBJ1-5, with TRBD1 matching 7 bases. V dropped 4 bases and J dropped 6; count of bases not matched to a gene: 12. This CDR3 has 16 residues. Germline V gene sequence: CDR1 SGHVS, CDR2 FQNEAQ. CDR3: CASSYGRTGFGQPQHF. The CDR3 DNA is TGTGCCAGCAGCTACGGAAGGACAGGCTTCGGTCAGCCCCAGCATTTT.

This clone appeared a few times. The rearrangement joins TRBV5-4 to TRBJ2-3, with D possibly being TRBD2 (5 bases). CDR1 is SGHNT and CDR2 is YYREEE in the germline V gene (reference sequence). The CDR3 has 15 residues. V was cut by 4 bases and J by 7 bases, with 19 bases left in between. The CDR3 protein is CASSPNVDSPHTQYF. The CDR3 DNA reads as TGTGCCAGCAGCCCAAACGTGGACTCCCCTCATACGCAGTATTTT. Combining the CDR3 with reference TRBV5-4 and TRBJ2-3 gives the whole variable domain ETGVTQSPTHLIKTRGQQVTLRCSSQSGHNTVSWYQQALGQGPQFIFQYYREEENGRGNFPPRFSGLQFPNYSSELNVNALELDDSALYLCASSPNVDSPHTQYFGPGTRLTVL.

V usage is TRBV18 and J usage is TRBJ1-1; TRBD1 is a possible D gene (5 bases). The V gene's germline CDR1 is KGHSH and CDR2 LQKENI. The CDR3 spans 15 residues. Between the trimmed V and J ends, which lost 6 bases and 1 base, there was a span of 15 bases. This CDR3 reads CASSTLGLPNTEAFF. Here the CDR3 DNA reads TGTGCCAGCTCCACATTGGGACTACCGAACACTGAAGCTTTCTTT.

The chain links TRBV4-1 to TRBJ1-5, with 12 bases matching TRBD1. Germline loops: CDR1 MGHRA, CDR2 YSYEKL. This CDR3 has 19 amino acids. V was pared by 2 bases and J by 2 bases, with 10 bases of the junction left unmatched. The chain's CDR3 is CASSQSEAGQGAGNQPQHF. The CDR3 DNA reads TGCGCCAGCAGCCAATCCGAGGCGGGACAGGGGGCAGGCAATCAGCCCCAGCATTTT.

With regard to this clone: Its ends do not fully match the called genes, so a read error is possible. This chain connects TRBV7-9 to TRBJ2-7, with 8 bases lining up with TRBD1. The germline V gene has CDR1 SEHNR and CDR2 FQNEAQ (reference sequence). This CDR3 is built from 14 residues. CDR3 nucleotide sequence: TGTTCCAGCAGCAGGTTGACAGGGGACTACGAGCAGTACTTC. This gives the protein CSSSRLTGDYEQYF. Looking up the rest from reference TRBV7-9 and TRBJ2-7 gives the full variable domain: DTGVSQNPRHKITKRGQNVTFRCDPISEHNRLYWYRQTLGQGPEFLTYFQNEAQLEKSRLLSDRFSAERPKGSFSTLEIQRTEQGDSAMYLCSSSRLTGDYEQYFGPGTRLTVT.